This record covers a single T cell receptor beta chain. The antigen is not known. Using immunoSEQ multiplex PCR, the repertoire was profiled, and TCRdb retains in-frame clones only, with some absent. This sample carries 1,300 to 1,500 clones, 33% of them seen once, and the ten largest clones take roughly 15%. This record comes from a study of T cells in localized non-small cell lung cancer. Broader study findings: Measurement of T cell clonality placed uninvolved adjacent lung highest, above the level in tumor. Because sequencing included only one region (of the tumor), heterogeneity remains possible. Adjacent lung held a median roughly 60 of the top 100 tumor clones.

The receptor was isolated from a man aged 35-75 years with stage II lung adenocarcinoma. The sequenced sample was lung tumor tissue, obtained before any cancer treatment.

The CDR3 spells CASSIAGSGETQYF. Written as DNA, the CDR3 is TGTGCCAGTAGTATAGCGGGATCGGGAGAGACCCAGTACTTC. This sequence joins TRBV19 and TRBJ2-5; the D gene is possibly TRBD2 (5 bases). The germline V gene has CDR1 LNHDA and CDR2 SQIVND (reference sequence). The CDR3 is 14 residues long. The V and J ends lost 1 base and 4 bases respectively, with 10 bases between them.